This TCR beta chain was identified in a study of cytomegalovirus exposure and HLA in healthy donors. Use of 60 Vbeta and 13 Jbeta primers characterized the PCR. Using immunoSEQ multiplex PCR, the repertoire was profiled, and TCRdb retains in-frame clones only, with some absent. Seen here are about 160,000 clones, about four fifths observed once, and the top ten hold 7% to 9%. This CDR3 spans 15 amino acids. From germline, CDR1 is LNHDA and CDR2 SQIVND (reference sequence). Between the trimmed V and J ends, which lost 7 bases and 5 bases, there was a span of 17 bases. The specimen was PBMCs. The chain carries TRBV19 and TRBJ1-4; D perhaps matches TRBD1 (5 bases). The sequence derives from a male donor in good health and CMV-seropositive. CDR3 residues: CASTRGGNVNEKLFF. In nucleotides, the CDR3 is TGTGCCAGTACCCGCGGGGGTAACGTGAATGAAAAACTGTTTTTT. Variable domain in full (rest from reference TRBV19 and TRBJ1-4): DGGITQSPKYLFRKEGQNVTLSCEQNLNHDAMYWYRQDPGQGLRLIYYSQIVNDFQKGDIAEGYSVSREKKESFPLTVTSAQKNPTAFYLCASTRGGNVNEKLFFGSGTQLSVL.